This is a list of T cell receptor beta chains from one sample in a study of blood T cell repertoires in COVID-19. Assay used: immunoSEQ multiplex PCR; TCRdb lists only in-frame clones, some missing. The table lists around 200,000 clones, about 90% of them singletons. Sequenced input: peripheral blood. The receptors here all came from a man aged 18 to 29 with active or convalescent COVID-19. CDR3s include the opening cysteine and the closing phenylalanine or tryptophan. Fields, in order: V gene, D gene, clone size, J gene, CDR3 DNA, CDR3 protein. The D gene is left open where the match is weak. For some rows the clone size is stated as once, few or many, or as a class when expanded; others skip it.

>TRBV7-2|-|few|TRBJ1-5
TGTGCCAGCAGCTTAGTTGCCGGAGGCGTTCAGCCCCAGCATTTT
CASSLVAGGVQPQHF
>TRBV5-1|-|once|TRBJ2-7
TGCGCCAGCAGCTTGATGGGGGGCTACGAGCAGTACTTC
CASSLMGGYEQYF
>TRBV24-1|-|-|TRBJ2-1
TGTGCCACCAGTGATTCAAACCACGGGGAGCAGTTCTTC
CATSDSNHGEQFF
>TRBV6-5|TRBD1|-|TRBJ2-2
TGTGCCAGCCCACGGGACAGGGTGGGCGGGGAGCTGTTTTTT
CASPRDRVGGELFF
>TRBV11-2|TRBD1|few|TRBJ1-2
TGTGCCAGCAGCCTTAGTATTATTCAGGGGGCATCTGACTATGGCTACACCTTC
CASSLSIIQGASDYGYTF
>TRBV19|TRBD1|-|TRBJ1-1
TGTGCCAGCCCCCGGGACAGCCTGAACACTGAAGCTTTCTTT
CASPRDSLNTEAFF
>TRBV30|TRBD2|-|TRBJ2-5
TGTGCCTGGGCCAGAGTCGTCAGCGGGACTGAGACCCAGTACTTC
CAWARVVSGTETQYF
>TRBV6-5|-|-|TRBJ2-2
TGTGCCAGCAGTTATGGACAAACCGGGGAGCTGTTTTTT
CASSYGQTGELFF
>TRBV19|-|-|TRBJ1-5
TGTGCCAGTAGTCCACAGCAGGGGAATCAGCCCCAGCATTTT
CASSPQQGNQPQHF
>TRBV9|TRBD1|-|TRBJ2-1
TGTGCCAGCAGCGTAGTGGGACAGGGGCGTTACAATGAGCAGTTCTTC
CASSVVGQGRYNEQFF
>TRBV7-9|-|-|TRBJ2-7
TGTGCCAGCAGCCCCCAGTTTGCGGTTCCGACCTACGAGCAGTACTTC
CASSPQFAVPTYEQYF
>TRBV2|-|few|TRBJ1-2
TGTGCCAGCTTTCAGGGCGGCTATGGCTACACCTTC
CASFQGGYGYTF
>TRBV6-5|TRBD1|-|TRBJ1-2
TGTGCCAGCAGGAGGACAGGGCACAACTATGGCTACACCTTC
CASRRTGHNYGYTF
>TRBV4-1|TRBD2|-|TRBJ2-2
TGCGCCAGCAGCCAAAGCCCACTTCTAGCGGAGCAAACCGGGGAGCTGTTTTTT
CASSQSPLLAEQTGELFF
>TRBV6-4|-|-|TRBJ1-5
TGTGCCAGCAGTGTCGAGATCGGGAATCAGCCCCAGCATTTT
CASSVEIGNQPQHF
>TRBV11-2|TRBD2|-|TRBJ2-1
TGTGCCAGCAGCCCGCGCGGACTAGCGGGGAATGAGCAGTTCTTC
CASSPRGLAGNEQFF
>TRBV7-6|TRBD1|-|TRBJ1-6
TGTGCCAGCAGCTCACAGACAGGGGGAAATTCACCCCTCCACTTT
CASSSQTGGNSPLHF
>TRBV27|-|-|TRBJ2-1
TGTGCCAGCAGTTTGGGGCAGGGAGGCAATGAGCAGTTCTTC
CASSLGQGGNEQFF
>TRBV4-1|-|-|TRBJ2-7
TGCGCCAGCAGCCAGATCGACCGGAGGGGCTCAGCGGAAACCTACGAGCAGTACTTC
CASSQIDRRGSAETYEQYF
>TRBV7-2|TRBD1|-|TRBJ2-5
TGTGCCAGCAGCTTGGGACAGGGGATGGAGACCCAGTACTTC
CASSLGQGMETQYF
>TRBV2|TRBD1|-|TRBJ2-1
TGTGCCAGCAGTGAAGGACAGGGGGCTGGTGAGCAGTTCTTC
CASSEGQGAGEQFF
>TRBV7-2|-|-|TRBJ2-2
TGTGCCAGCAGCTTCAGGTGGAACACCGGGGAGCTGTTTTTT
CASSFRWNTGELFF
>TRBV19|-|-|TRBJ1-2
TGTGCCAGTAGTATAGATCGGGGAAATGGCTACACCTTC
CASSIDRGNGYTF
>TRBV5-6|-|-|TRBJ1-1
TGTGCCAGCAGCTTGGCCCGGAGGAACACTGAAGCTTTCTTT
CASSLARRNTEAFF
>TRBV19|-|-|TRBJ2-7
TGTGCCAGTAGTCGGGAGGGGGCAATCCCCTACGAGCAGTACTTC
CASSREGAIPYEQYF
>TRBV7-9|-|once|TRBJ2-5
TGTGCCAGCAGCCCCTCAGAGGGAGAGACCCAGTACTTC
CASSPSEGETQYF
>TRBV11-2|TRBD1|-|TRBJ2-7
TGTGCCAGCAGCCAATCCCCGACAGGGGTTCACTACGAGCAGTACTTC
CASSQSPTGVHYEQYF
>TRBV29-1|-|-|TRBJ2-1
TGCAGCGTTGAAGATTTGGGGGGACGGGATTACAATGAGCAGTTCTTC
CSVEDLGGRDYNEQFF
>TRBV7-3|-|-|TRBJ1-1
TGTGCCAGCAGCTTAACAGGCCAGGGGCGCGACACTGAAGCTTTCTTT
CASSLTGQGRDTEAFF
>TRBV18|TRBD2|-|TRBJ2-5
TGTGCCAGCTCACCACCGGATCGGGAGGGTGAGACCCAGTACTTC
CASSPPDREGETQYF
>TRBV7-8|-|-|TRBJ1-6
TGTGCCAGCAGCTTGACTAGCTCCTATAATTCACCCCTCCACTTT
CASSLTSSYNSPLHF
>TRBV7-2|-|-|TRBJ2-3
TGTGCCAGCAGCTTATTATCTGATTCGGGTACGCAGTATTTT
CASSLLSDSGTQYF
>TRBV27|-|-|TRBJ1-5
TGTGCCAGCAGTCACCCGGGAGGCTACAATCAGCCCCAGCATTTT
CASSHPGGYNQPQHF
>TRBV7-8|TRBD2|-|TRBJ2-1
TGTGCCAGCAGCTTACGACTAGCGGGAGTTAATGAGCAGTTCTTC
CASSLRLAGVNEQFF
>TRBV5-1|-|-|TRBJ2-7
TGCGCCAGCAGCCGCGACGGAGCCTACGAGCAGTACTTC
CASSRDGAYEQYF
>TRBV15|-|-|TRBJ1-2
TGTGCCACCAGCAGAGATAGAGGAAATAACTATGGCTACACCTTC
CATSRDRGNNYGYTF
>TRBV20-1|-|-|TRBJ1-1
TGCAGTGCTAGCACAAACACTGAAGCTTTCTTT
CSASTNTEAFF
>TRBV5-1|TRBD1|-|TRBJ1-6
TGCGCCAGCAGCCCCCAGACAGGGGGCCATTCACCCCTCCACTTT
CASSPQTGGHSPLHF
>TRBV6-5|-|once|TRBJ1-2
TGTGCCAGCAGTTACACCCCAAGTGGGGCCAACTATGGCTACACCTTC
CASSYTPSGANYGYTF
>TRBV4-3|TRBD1|once|TRBJ2-7
TGCGCCAGCAGCCCGGGACAGGGGGCTTACGAGCAGTACTTC
CASSPGQGAYEQYF
>TRBV30|TRBD1|-|TRBJ1-2
TGTGCCTGGAGCCGGGACAGGGGAGGCTATGGCTACACCTTC
CAWSRDRGGYGYTF
>TRBV4-1|TRBD1|-|TRBJ1-1
TGCGCCAGCAGCCACAACAGGGGGCGGAGAACTGAAGCTTTCTTT
CASSHNRGRRTEAFF
>TRBV10-3|TRBD1|-|TRBJ1-3
TGTGCCATCAGTGATCGCGGGACAGGGGGCGGAAACACCATATATTTT
CAISDRGTGGGNTIYF
>TRBV10-3|TRBD1|-|TRBJ2-7
TGTGCCATCAGCACCGGGACAGGGATCTACGAGCAGTACTTC
CAISTGTGIYEQYF